What follows are 21 T cell receptor beta chains derived from one specimen sequenced in a study of regulatory dendritic cells for organ transplantation. Clones were sequenced by immunoSEQ multiplex PCR, and TCRdb holds only the in-frame ones, with some missing. The sample consists of 12,000 or so clones, about nine tenths of them appearing once. The antigens these receptors bind are not known. Sorted subsets were CFSE-labeled and cultured approximately 5 days with allogeneic dendritic cells. Material for sequencing was naive CD8+ T cells from blood cultured with dendritic cells. Subset given: CD45RA+ naive T cells. These receptor sequences come from a human donor in good health.

This clone was seen only once. The rearrangement links TRBV9 to TRBJ1-2; 7 positions match TRBD1. The CDR3 totals 12 residues. After removal of 7 bases from V and 7 bases from J, the junction contained 7 bases not matched to a gene. Germline loops: CDR1 SGDLS, CDR2 YYNGEE. DNA for the CDR3: TGTGCCAGCGGGGCTCACAGGGGTGGCTACACCTTC. Encoded protein: CASGAHRGGYTF.

This clone was picked up a small number of times. V usage is TRBV18 and J usage is TRBJ1-1; 8 bases fit TRBD1. This CDR3 has 15 residues. CDR1 is KGHSH, CDR2 LQKENI, per germline. Trimming cost V 4 bases and J 1 base; bases outside gene matches: 5. CDR3 region: CASSQRTGWNTEAFF. The CDR3 DNA follows: TGTGCCAGCTCACAAAGGACAGGGTGGAACACTGAAGCTTTCTTT.

This sequence joins TRBV5-1 and TRBJ2-7; 10 bases agree with TRBD2. Germline-derived CDR1 and CDR2 are SGHRS and YFSETQ. This CDR3 is 13 amino acids long. The V gene end was trimmed by 4 bases and the J gene end by 6 bases; junction bases not matched to a gene: 4. In nucleotides, the CDR3 is TGCGCCAGCAGCCTGGGACTAGCGCTCGAGCAGTACTTC. This sequence encodes CASSLGLALEQYF.

The count of this clone is one. The gene calls are TRBV4-1 and TRBJ2-1; 11 bases are a match to TRBD1. The V gene's germline CDR1 is MGHRA and CDR2 YSYEKL. V was clipped by 5 bases and J by 9 bases; unmatched bases: 9. CDR3 length equals 15 residues. CDR3 in amino acids: CASSVNRDRGSEQFF. In DNA, the CDR3 is TGCGCCAGCAGCGTTAACCGGGACAGGGGGTCTGAGCAGTTCTTC.

The genes are TRBV28 and TRBJ1-2, with D unresolved. Germline loops: CDR1 MDHEN, CDR2 SYDVKM. This CDR3 is 14 amino acids long. The V gene lost 1 base and the J gene lost 0 bases, with 6 bases spanning the gap. CDR3 sequence (DNA): TGTGCCAGCAGTTTATTAGGGACTAACTATGGCTACACCTTC. Encoded protein: CASSLLGTNYGYTF.

This rearrangement joins TRBV4-2 to TRBJ1-4; D perhaps matches TRBD1 (5 bases). Germline V gene sequence: CDR1 LGHNA, CDR2 YNFKEQ. Deletions cut 0 bases from V and 3 bases from J, with 11 bases between. CDR3 length: 16 residues. DNA of the CDR3: TGTGCCAGCAGCCAAGAATCTGTAGGGGCTAATGAAAAACTGTTTTTT. This codes for CASSQESVGANEKLFF.

V gene TRBV27 combines with J gene TRBJ2-4; D uncertain. Trimming stripped 0 bases from V and 2 bases from J, with 14 bases between. The CDR3 is 17 residues long. The germline V gene encodes CDR1 MNHEY and CDR2 SMNVEV (reference sequence). The CDR3 loop is CASSLSPMTKTKNIQYF. In DNA, the CDR3 is TGTGCCAGCAGTTTATCTCCTATGACAAAAACCAAAAACATTCAGTACTTC.

The V call is TRBV30, the J call TRBJ2-2, with unresolved D. Trimming stripped 5 bases from V and 4 bases from J, with 11 bases between. The length of the CDR3 is 13 residues. The germline CDR1 and CDR2 sequences are GTSNPN and SVGIG (reference sequence). In DNA form, the CDR3 reads TGTGCCTGGGCCTGGTCGGGCACCGGGGAGCTGTTTTTT. Translation: CAWAWSGTGELFF.

CDR3 coding DNA: TGCGCCAGCAGCTTGGAGGGAGATACGCAGTATTTT. This sequence encodes CASSLEGDTQYF. J is TRBJ2-3 and V is TRBV5-1; no definite D call. Trimming removed 0 bases from V and 5 bases from J, with 4 bases in between. Germline assignment: CDR1 SGHRS and CDR2 YFSETQ. This CDR3 has 12 amino acids.

J is TRBJ1-4 and V is TRBV19, with TRBD1 identical over 7 bases. CDR1 is LNHDA, CDR2 SQIVND, per germline (reference sequence). V shed 5 bases and J 8 bases; nucleotides not matched to a gene: 11. The CDR3 has 15 residues. The chain's CDR3 is CASSPGQDSGEKLFF. The DNA of the CDR3 is TGTGCCAGTAGTCCCGGACAGGATAGCGGAGAAAAACTGTTTTTT.

The J gene is TRBJ2-1, the V gene TRBV4-1; no firm D call. The CDR3 totals 16 residues. Germline CDR1 MGHRA, CDR2 YSYEKL. V was shortened by 0 bases and J by 0 bases, with 9 bases between the two germline ends. The CDR3 is CASSQEGINSYNEQFF. The DNA of the CDR3 is TGCGCCAGCAGCCAAGAAGGAATAAACTCCTACAATGAGCAGTTCTTC.

V and J are TRBV9 and TRBJ1-1; possibly TRBD1 for D (5 bases). Germline CDR1 is SGDLS and CDR2 is YYNGEE. This CDR3 is built from 17 residues. Between the trimmed V and J ends, which lost 6 bases and 1 base, there was a span of 22 bases. This CDR3 is CASTPRHFTGGNTEAFF. The CDR3 DNA is TGTGCCAGCACCCCCCGCCATTTTACGGGGGGGAACACTGAAGCTTTCTTT.

V is TRBV28 and J is TRBJ2-2, with 8 bases lining up with TRBD2. V shed 6 bases, J shed 5 bases, and the junction held 11 bases outside the gene matches. Germline V lookup: CDR1 MDHEN, CDR2 SYDVKM. The CDR3 has 16 residues. This chain's CDR3 is CASRGLEREYTGELFF. For the CDR3, the DNA is TGTGCCAGCAGGGGTCTCGAGCGGGAGTATACCGGGGAGCTGTTTTTT.

This rearrangement joins TRBV5-1 to TRBJ2-7; TRBD1 aligns across 9 bases. Germline lookup yields CDR1 SGHRS and CDR2 YFSETQ. The V segment lost 0 bases and the J segment 4 bases; nucleotides outside the gene matches: 2. The CDR3 sequence is 14 residues long. The CDR3 loop reads CASSLGGTGYEQYF. The CDR3 DNA reads as TGCGCCAGCAGCTTGGGCGGGACAGGGTACGAGCAGTACTTC.

This clone was picked up one time. CDR3 protein: CASSLAGGVQETQYF. The CDR3 DNA sequence: TGTGCCAGCAGCTTGGCCGGTGGAGTACAAGAGACCCAGTACTTC. The chain is built from TRBV5-6 and TRBJ2-5; D uncertain. The CDR3 is 15 amino acids. Per the germline V gene, CDR1 is SGHDT and CDR2 is YYEEEE. V lost 0 bases and J lost 2, with 11 bases in between. The entire variable domain, with the rest obtained from reference TRBV5-6 and TRBJ2-5, is as follows: DAGVTQSPTHLIKTRGQQVTLRCSPKSGHDTVSWYQQALGQGPQFIFQYYEEEERQRGNFPDRFSGHQFPNYSSELNVNALLLGDSALYLCASSLAGGVQETQYFGPGTRLLVL.

This clone was recorded once. This chain joins TRBV7-6 and TRBJ2-1; tentatively, D is TRBD1 or TRBD2 (5 bases each). Trimming stripped 5 bases from V and 12 bases from J, with 14 bases between. CDR3 size: 12 residues. Per the germline V gene, CDR1 is SGHVS and CDR2 is FNYEAQ. The CDR3 DNA reads as TGTGCCAGCAGCGCACAGAGGGGCGGGCAGTTCTTC. Amino acids: CASSAQRGGQFF.

The V and J genes are TRBV4-3 and TRBJ2-2; the match to TRBD2 covers 15 bases. V gave up 5 bases and J gave up 7 bases; unmatched junction bases: 5. Germline V gives CDR1 LGHNA, CDR2 YSLEER. This CDR3 is built from 16 residues. The CDR3 coding sequence is TGCGCCAGCAGCTCGGGACTAGCGGGGGGCGTCGGGGAGCTGTTTTTT. Its translation is CASSSGLAGGVGELFF.

This sequence joins TRBV6-5 and TRBJ1-1; D perhaps matches TRBD1 (5 bases). The length of the CDR3 is 16 residues. Germline loops: CDR1 MNHEY, CDR2 SVGAGI. Trimming removed 0 bases from V and 0 bases from J, with 11 bases in between. The DNA for the CDR3 is TGTGCCAGCAGTTACTCGAACGGGGCTATGAACACTGAAGCTTTCTTT. Translated: CASSYSNGAMNTEAFF.

The rearrangement uses TRBV4-3 and TRBJ2-1; the match to TRBD1 covers 8 bases. Germline-derived CDR1 and CDR2 are LGHNA and YSLEER. The junction had 8 bases not matched to a gene; V was cut back by 2 bases and J by 5 bases. The CDR3 is 16 residues long. CDR3 sequence reads: CASSQPGQGLNNEQFF. The CDR3 DNA reads as TGCGCCAGCAGCCAACCCGGACAGGGTTTAAACAATGAGCAGTTCTTC.

This clone was counted once. This chain connects TRBV5-6 to TRBJ1-1, with 9 bases fitting TRBD1. The germline CDR1 and CDR2 sequences are SGHDT and YYEEEE. The V and J ends lost 0 bases and 10 bases, in that order; junction bases with no gene match: 1. This CDR3 is built from 12 residues. CDR3 sequence (DNA): TGTGCCAGCAGCTTGGGACAGGGGGGAGCTTTCTTT. Amino acids: CASSLGQGGAFF.

The genes are TRBV2 and TRBJ1-4; a weak D match, TRBD1 (6 bases). This CDR3 region has 13 residues. The germline gives CDR1 SNHLY, CDR2 FYNNEI. Trimming took 5 bases from V and 8 from J, leaving 12 bases between them. The CDR3 DNA reads as TGTGCCAGCAGTTCCGGGACACCGGAAAAACTGTTTTTT. It encodes CASSSGTPEKLFF.